The clone carrying this TCR beta chain appeared once. Participants were aged about 18 to 100 years from 20 to 30 US areas. Two negative PCRs, clearance, or symptom resolution characterized the recovered Cohort 3 donors. The data originate from a study of blood T cell repertoires in COVID-19. As for the study in general: PBMCs, B-cell-depleted T cells, or T cells were the source of the cDNA or gDNA that made up the material.

Sequencing was performed with immunoSEQ multiplex PCR; in TCRdb, only in-frame clones are kept and a portion is missing. The sample yields about 270,000 clones, about nine tenths seen once. Trimming cost V 10 bases and J 6 bases; bases outside gene matches: 13. CDR1 LNHDA and CDR2 SQIVND come from the germline V gene (reference sequence). The CDR3 consists of 15 residues. The rearrangement uses TRBV19 and TRBJ1-3, with 9 nucleotides matching TRBD1. Sequencing was done on a sample of PBMCs or T cells enriched from blood (not recorded which). This receptor was obtained from a young woman who had recovered from COVID-19. The CDR3 region is CATRSGTGSANTIYF. In DNA, the CDR3 is TGTGCCACACGCTCCGGGACAGGGTCGGCAAACACCATATATTTT.